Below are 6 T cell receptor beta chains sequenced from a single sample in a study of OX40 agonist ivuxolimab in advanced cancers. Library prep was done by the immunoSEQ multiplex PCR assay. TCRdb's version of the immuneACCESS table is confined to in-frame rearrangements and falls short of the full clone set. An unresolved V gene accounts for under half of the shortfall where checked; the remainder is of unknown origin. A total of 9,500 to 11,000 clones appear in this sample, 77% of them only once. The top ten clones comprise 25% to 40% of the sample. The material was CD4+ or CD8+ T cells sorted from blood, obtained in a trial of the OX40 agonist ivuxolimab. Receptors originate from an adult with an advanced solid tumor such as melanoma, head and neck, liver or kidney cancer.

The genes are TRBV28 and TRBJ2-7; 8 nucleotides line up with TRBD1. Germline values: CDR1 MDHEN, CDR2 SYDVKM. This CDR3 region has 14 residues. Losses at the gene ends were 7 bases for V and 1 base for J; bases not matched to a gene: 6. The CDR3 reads CASTETGGSYEQYF. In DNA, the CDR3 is TGTGCCAGCACGGAAACAGGGGGTTCCTACGAGCAGTACTTC. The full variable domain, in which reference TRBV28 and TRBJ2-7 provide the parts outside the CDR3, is DVKVTQSSRYLVKRTGEKVFLECVQDMDHENMFWYRQDPGLGLRLIYFSYDVKMKEKGDIPEGYSVSREKKERFSLILESASTNQTSMYLCASTETGGSYEQYFGPGTRLTVT.

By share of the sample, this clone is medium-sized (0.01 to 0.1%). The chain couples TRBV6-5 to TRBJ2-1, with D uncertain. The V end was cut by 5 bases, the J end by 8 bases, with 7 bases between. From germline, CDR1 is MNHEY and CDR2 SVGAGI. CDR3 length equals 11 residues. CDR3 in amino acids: CASSQTHEQFF. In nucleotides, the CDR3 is TGTGCCAGCAGTCAGACGCATGAGCAGTTCTTC.

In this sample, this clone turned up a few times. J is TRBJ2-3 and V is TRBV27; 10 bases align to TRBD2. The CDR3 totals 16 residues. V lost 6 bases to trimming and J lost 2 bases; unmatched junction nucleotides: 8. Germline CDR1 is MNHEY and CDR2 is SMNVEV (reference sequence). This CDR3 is CASSLIAGGPTDTQYF. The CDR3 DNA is TGTGCCAGCAGCCTCATAGCGGGGGGACCCACAGATACGCAGTATTTT.

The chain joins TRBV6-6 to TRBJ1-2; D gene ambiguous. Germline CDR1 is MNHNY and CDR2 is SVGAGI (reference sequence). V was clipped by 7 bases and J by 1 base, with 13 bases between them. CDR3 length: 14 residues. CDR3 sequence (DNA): TGTGCCAGCACCCCGAGCGGTGTTAACTATGGCTACACCTTC. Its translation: CASTPSGVNYGYTF.

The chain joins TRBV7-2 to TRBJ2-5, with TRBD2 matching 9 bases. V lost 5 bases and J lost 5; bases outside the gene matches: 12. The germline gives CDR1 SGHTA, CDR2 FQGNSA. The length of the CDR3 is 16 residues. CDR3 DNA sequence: TGTGCCAGCAGCCCGTTATCTAGCGGGGAACGGGAGACCCAGTACTTC. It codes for CASSPLSSGERETQYF.

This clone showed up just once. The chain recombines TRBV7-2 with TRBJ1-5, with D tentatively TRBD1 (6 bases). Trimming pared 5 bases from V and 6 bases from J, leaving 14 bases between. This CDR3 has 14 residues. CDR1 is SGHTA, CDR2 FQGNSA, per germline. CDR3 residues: CASSLGGAAQPQHF. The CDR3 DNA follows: TGTGCCAGCAGCCTAGGGGGGGCAGCTCAGCCCCAGCATTTT. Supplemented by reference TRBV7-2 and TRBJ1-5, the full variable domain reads GAGVSQSPSNKVTEKGKDVELRCDPISGHTALYWYRQSLGQGLEFLIYFQGNSAPDKSGLPSDRFSAERTGGSVSTLTIQRTQQEDSAVYLCASSLGGAAQPQHFGDGTRLSIL.